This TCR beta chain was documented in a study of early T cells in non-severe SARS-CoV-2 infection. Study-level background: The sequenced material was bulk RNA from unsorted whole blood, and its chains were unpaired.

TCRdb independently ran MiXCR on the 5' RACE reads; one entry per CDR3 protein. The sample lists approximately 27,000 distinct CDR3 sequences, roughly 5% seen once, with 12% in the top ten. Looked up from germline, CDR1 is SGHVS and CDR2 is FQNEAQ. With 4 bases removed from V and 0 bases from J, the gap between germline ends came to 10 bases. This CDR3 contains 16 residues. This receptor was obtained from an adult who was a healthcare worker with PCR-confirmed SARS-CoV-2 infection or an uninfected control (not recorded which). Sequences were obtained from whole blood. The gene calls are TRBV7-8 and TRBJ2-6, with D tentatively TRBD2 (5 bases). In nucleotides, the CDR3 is TGTGCCAGCAGCTCGGCGGGTTACTCTGGGGCCAACGTCCTGACTTTC. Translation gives CASSSAGYSGANVLTF.